Given below is one TCR beta chain in context. What it recognizes is unknown. These data belong to a study of OX40 agonist ivuxolimab in advanced cancers. For the study at large: One hepatocellular carcinoma and two cutaneous melanoma patients partially responded.

Study results and caveats: Clonal expansion was seen in CD4+ and CD8+ blood T cells by week 6 at 0.1 to 3.0 mg/kg.

Assay used: immunoSEQ multiplex PCR; TCRdb lists only in-frame clones, some missing. The sample carries tens of thousands of clones, just under 90% recorded once. The sequence derives from an adult with an advanced solid tumor such as melanoma, head and neck, liver or kidney cancer. The specimen comprised CD4+ or CD8+ T cells sorted from blood, sampled in a trial of the OX40 agonist ivuxolimab.

Written as DNA, the CDR3 is TGTGCCAGCAGCAGGACTAGCGGGAGATCCCCCTACAATGAGCAGTTCTTC. It is translated as CASSRTSGRSPYNEQFF. The chain recombines TRBV11-2 with TRBJ2-1; 13 nucleotides match TRBD2. Looked up from germline, CDR1 is SGHAT and CDR2 is FQNNGV. The CDR3 sequence is 17 residues long. The junction had 6 bases not matched to a gene; V was cut back by 5 bases and J by 2 bases.